This TCR beta chain was documented in a study of identifying expanded T cells in peripheral blood. Study-wide findings and caveats: Over around two and four weeks, about 16.4 and 19 clones changed, versus roughly 1.2 between replicates.

This clone came up a few times. Its target is unknown. Healthy donors had no documented immune events, such as infections, while sampled. Trimming removed 4 bases at V and 6 bases at J, with 12 bases between. CDR1 MNHNS and CDR2 SASEGT come from the germline V gene. This CDR3 region has 13 residues. The repertoire was sequenced with immunoSEQ multiplex PCR; TCRdb's copy has only in-frame clones and lacks some. The sample has some 96,000 clones; about 90% are singletons. The sequenced sample was blood. This rearrangement joins TRBV6-1 to TRBJ1-2; no clear D. This TCR came from a person aged 18 to 69 in good health. The CDR3 loop is CASSGRSLDGYTF. The CDR3 nucleotides are TGTGCCAGCAGTGGACGATCGTTGGATGGCTACACCTTC.